This T cell receptor beta chain was sequenced for a study of response to subunit inactivated influenza vaccine. TCRdb itself ran the RT-PCR reads through MiXCR, one entry per CDR3 protein. The table lists about 570,000 distinct CDR3 sequences, around 11% of them singletons, with around 10% in the top ten. J gave up 7 bases and V 3 bases, and 11 bases lay outside the gene matches. The germline V gene has CDR1 SGHRS and CDR2 YFSETQ. The CDR3 covers 15 residues. These sequences were also reported in another study, on T cells expressing NK-cell markers. This second study says: Beta-chain TCR cDNA was generated via 5'RACE template switching with UMIs.

The receptor comes from a man aged 45-60 years who received an inactivated influenza vaccine. Sequencing used PBMCs from blood, obtained on the day of vaccination. This chain uses TRBV5-1 with TRBJ2-7, with 9 nucleotides matching TRBD1. CDR3: CASSWGQGGLQEQYF. The CDR3, as DNA: TGCGCCAGCAGCTGGGGACAGGGAGGATTGCAGGAGCAGTACTTC.